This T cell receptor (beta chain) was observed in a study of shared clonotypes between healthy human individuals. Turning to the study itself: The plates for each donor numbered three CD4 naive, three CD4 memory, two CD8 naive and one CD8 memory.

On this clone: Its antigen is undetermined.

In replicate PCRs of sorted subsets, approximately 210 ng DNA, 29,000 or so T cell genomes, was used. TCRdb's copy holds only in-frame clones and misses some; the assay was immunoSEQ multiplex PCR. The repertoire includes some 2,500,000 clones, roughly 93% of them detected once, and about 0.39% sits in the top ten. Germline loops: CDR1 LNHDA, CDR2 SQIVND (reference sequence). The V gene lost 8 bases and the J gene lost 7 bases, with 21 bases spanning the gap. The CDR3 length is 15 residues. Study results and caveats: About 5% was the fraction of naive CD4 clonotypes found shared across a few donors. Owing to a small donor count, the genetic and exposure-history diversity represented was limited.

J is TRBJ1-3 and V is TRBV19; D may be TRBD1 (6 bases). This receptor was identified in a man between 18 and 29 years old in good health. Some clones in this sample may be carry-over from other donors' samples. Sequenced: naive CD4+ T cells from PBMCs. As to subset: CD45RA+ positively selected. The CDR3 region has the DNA TGTGCCAGTGAAAGGTTCTCGGGACAATGGAACACCATATATTTT. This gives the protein CASERFSGQWNTIYF.